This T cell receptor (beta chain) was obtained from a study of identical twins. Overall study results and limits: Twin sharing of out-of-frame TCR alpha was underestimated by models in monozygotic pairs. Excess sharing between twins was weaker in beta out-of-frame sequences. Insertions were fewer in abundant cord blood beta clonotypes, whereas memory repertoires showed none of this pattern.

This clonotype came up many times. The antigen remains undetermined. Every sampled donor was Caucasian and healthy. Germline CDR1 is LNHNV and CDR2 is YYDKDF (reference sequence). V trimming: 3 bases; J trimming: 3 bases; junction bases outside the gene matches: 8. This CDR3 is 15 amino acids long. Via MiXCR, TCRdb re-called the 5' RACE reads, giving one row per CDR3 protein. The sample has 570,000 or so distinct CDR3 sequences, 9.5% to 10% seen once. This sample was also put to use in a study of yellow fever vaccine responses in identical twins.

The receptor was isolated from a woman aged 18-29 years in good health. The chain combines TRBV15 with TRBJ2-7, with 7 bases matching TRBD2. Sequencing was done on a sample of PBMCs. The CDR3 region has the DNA TGTGCCACCAGCAGGGAGTCTAGCGGAGGCTACGAGCAGTACTTC. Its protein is CATSRESSGGYEQYF.